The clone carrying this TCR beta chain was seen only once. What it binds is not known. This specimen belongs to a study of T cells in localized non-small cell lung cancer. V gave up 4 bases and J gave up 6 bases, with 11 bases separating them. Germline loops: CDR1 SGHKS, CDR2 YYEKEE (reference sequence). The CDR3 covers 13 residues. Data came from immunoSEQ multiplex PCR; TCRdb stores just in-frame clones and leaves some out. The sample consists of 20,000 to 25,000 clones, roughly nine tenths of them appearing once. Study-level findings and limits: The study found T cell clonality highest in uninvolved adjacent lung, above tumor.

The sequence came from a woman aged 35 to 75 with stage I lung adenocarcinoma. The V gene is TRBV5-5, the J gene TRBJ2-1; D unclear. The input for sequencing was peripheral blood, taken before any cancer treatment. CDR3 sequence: CASSIELINEQFF. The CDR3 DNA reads TGTGCCAGCAGCATTGAACTCATCAATGAGCAGTTCTTC.